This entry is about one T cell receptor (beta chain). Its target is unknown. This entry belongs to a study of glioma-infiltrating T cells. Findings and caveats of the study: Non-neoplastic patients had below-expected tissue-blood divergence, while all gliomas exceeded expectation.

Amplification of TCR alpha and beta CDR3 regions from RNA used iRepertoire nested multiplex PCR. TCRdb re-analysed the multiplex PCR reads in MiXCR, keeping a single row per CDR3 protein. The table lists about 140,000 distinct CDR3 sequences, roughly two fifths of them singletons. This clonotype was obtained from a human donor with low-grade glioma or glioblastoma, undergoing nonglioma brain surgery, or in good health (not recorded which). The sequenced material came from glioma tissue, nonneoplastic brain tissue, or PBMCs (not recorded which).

CDR3 protein: CASSAQLRIETQYF. The CDR3 coding sequence is TGTGCCAGCAGTGCTCAGCTGAGAATAGAGACCCAGTACTTC. The chain recombines TRBV2 with TRBJ2-5, with D unclear. Trimming pared 4 bases from V and 4 bases from J, leaving 13 bases between. The CDR3 has 14 residues. CDR1 and CDR2 from the germline V gene are SNHLY and FYNNEI.